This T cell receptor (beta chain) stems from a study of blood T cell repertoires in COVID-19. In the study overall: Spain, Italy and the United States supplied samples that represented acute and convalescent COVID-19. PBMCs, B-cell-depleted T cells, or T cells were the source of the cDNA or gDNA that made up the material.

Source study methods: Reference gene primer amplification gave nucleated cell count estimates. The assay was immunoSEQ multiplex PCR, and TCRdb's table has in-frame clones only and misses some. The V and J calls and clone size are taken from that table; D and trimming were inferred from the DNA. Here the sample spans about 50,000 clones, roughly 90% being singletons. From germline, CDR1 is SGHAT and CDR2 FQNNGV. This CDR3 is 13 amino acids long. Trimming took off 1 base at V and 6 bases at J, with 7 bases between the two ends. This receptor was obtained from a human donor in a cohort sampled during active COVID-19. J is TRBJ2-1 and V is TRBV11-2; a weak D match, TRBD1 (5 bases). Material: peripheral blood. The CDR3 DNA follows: TGTGCCAGCAGCTTAGGCAGGGTCAATGAGCAGTTCTTC. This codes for CASSLGRVNEQFF.